These T cell receptor beta chains were read from a single sample in a study of naive and memory T cell subsets. From the UMI-ligation and nested PCR reads, TCRdb called clonotypes with MiXCR, one entry per CDR3 protein. The sample lists approximately 140,000 distinct CDR3 sequences; over 15% were seen once. The sequenced material came from naive CD4+ T cells from blood. These receptors were obtained from a human donor in good health. CDR3s include the opening cysteine and the closing phenylalanine or tryptophan. A D gene is named only where the DNA matches it firmly. Rows give clone size only sometimes, using once, few, many, or a class for an expanded clone.

clone_size: .
v_call: TRBV6-2/TRBV6-3
d_call: .
j_call: TRBJ2-7
cdr3_nt: TGTGCCAGCAGCAAACTCGGAAGCTCCTACGAGCAGTACTTC
cdr3_aa: CASSKLGSSYEQYF

clone_size: .
v_call: TRBV7-9
d_call: .
j_call: TRBJ2-2
cdr3_nt: TGTGCCAGCAGCTTAGAGACCGGGAGAGTCCCCGGGGAGCTGTTTTTT
cdr3_aa: CASSLETGRVPGELFF

clone_size: .
v_call: TRBV20-1
d_call: TRBD1
j_call: TRBJ2-1
cdr3_nt: TGCAGTGCTACACAGGACAGGGTGTCCTACAATGAGCAGTTCTTC
cdr3_aa: CSATQDRVSYNEQFF

clone_size: .
v_call: TRBV29-1
d_call: .
j_call: TRBJ2-3
cdr3_nt: TGCAGCGCGACTATTGGGGTGAGCCCAGATACGCAGTATTTT
cdr3_aa: CSATIGVSPDTQYF

clone_size: few
v_call: TRBV29-1
d_call: .
j_call: TRBJ2-3
cdr3_nt: TGCAGCGTCGACCGCGTGGGGAGTACGCAGTATTTT
cdr3_aa: CSVDRVGSTQYF

clone_size: .
v_call: TRBV11-2
d_call: .
j_call: TRBJ2-3
cdr3_nt: TGTGCCAGCAAGAGCCTGGAGCGGCCGAGGGATACGCAGTATTTT
cdr3_aa: CASKSLERPRDTQYF

clone_size: few
v_call: TRBV5-6
d_call: .
j_call: TRBJ1-3
cdr3_nt: TGTGCCAGCAGCCCCGACATCCGCTCTGGAAACACCATATATTTT
cdr3_aa: CASSPDIRSGNTIYF

clone_size: few
v_call: TRBV6-2/TRBV6-3
d_call: .
j_call: TRBJ2-1
cdr3_nt: TGTGCCAGCAGTTACCTGACCAGACAGGAGCAGTTCTTC
cdr3_aa: CASSYLTRQEQFF

clone_size: .
v_call: TRBV20-1
d_call: .
j_call: TRBJ2-1
cdr3_nt: TGCAGTGCTGTAGACAGGAGCTCCTACAATGAGCAGTTCTTC
cdr3_aa: CSAVDRSSYNEQFF

clone_size: .
v_call: TRBV5-1
d_call: .
j_call: TRBJ1-1
cdr3_nt: TGCGCCAGCAGCCAGGTGGTCGGGGTTGAAGCTTTCTTT
cdr3_aa: CASSQVVGVEAFF

clone_size: many
v_call: TRBV19
d_call: .
j_call: TRBJ2-1
cdr3_nt: TGTGCCAGTAGCCTTTGGGGAGACAATGAGCAGTTCTTC
cdr3_aa: CASSLWGDNEQFF

clone_size: .
v_call: TRBV20-1
d_call: .
j_call: TRBJ2-3
cdr3_nt: TGCAGTGCTAGAGTTCCCTGGGGCGGGAGCACAGATACGCAGTATTTT
cdr3_aa: CSARVPWGGSTDTQYF

clone_size: few
v_call: TRBV5-6
d_call: TRBD1
j_call: TRBJ1-5
cdr3_nt: TGTGCCAGCAGCGTATATTGGGACAGGGTTGAGCCCCAGCATTTT
cdr3_aa: CASSVYWDRVEPQHF

clone_size: .
v_call: TRBV7-9
d_call: .
j_call: TRBJ2-3
cdr3_nt: TGTGCCAGCAGCTTAACTCTGGGGACAGATACGCAGTATTTT
cdr3_aa: CASSLTLGTDTQYF

clone_size: few
v_call: TRBV24-1
d_call: TRBD2
j_call: TRBJ2-3
cdr3_nt: TGTGCCACCAGTGATCCCGTGGGAGCGGGAGGCACAGATACGCAGTATTTT
cdr3_aa: CATSDPVGAGGTDTQYF

clone_size: .
v_call: TRBV29-1
d_call: .
j_call: TRBJ1-1
cdr3_nt: TGCAGCGGACTAGTGGGGTGGAACACTGAAGCTTTCTTT
cdr3_aa: CSGLVGWNTEAFF

clone_size: few
v_call: TRBV5-6
d_call: .
j_call: TRBJ1-1
cdr3_nt: TGTGCCAGCAGCTTTTTAAATCTGAACACTGAAGCTTTCTTT
cdr3_aa: CASSFLNLNTEAFF

clone_size: .
v_call: TRBV29-1
d_call: TRBD2
j_call: TRBJ2-5
cdr3_nt: TGCAGCGCCCGGGGGGAGGCCCAGTACTTC
cdr3_aa: CSARGEAQYF

clone_size: .
v_call: TRBV5-1
d_call: TRBD2
j_call: TRBJ2-1
cdr3_nt: TGCGCCAGCAGCTTGGGGCAACTAGCGGGGGGCGTTAGCTCCTACAATGAGCAGTTCTTC
cdr3_aa: CASSLGQLAGGVSSYNEQFF

clone_size: few
v_call: TRBV28
d_call: .
j_call: TRBJ1-4
cdr3_nt: TGTGCCAGCAGTTGGTCGGGGGGTGGGGAAAAACTGTTTTTT
cdr3_aa: CASSWSGGGEKLFF

clone_size: .
v_call: TRBV2
d_call: .
j_call: TRBJ1-4
cdr3_nt: TGTGCCAGCAGTGAACGGCAAGGCCGGGGTGAAAAACTGTTTTTT
cdr3_aa: CASSERQGRGEKLFF

clone_size: few
v_call: TRBV5-1
d_call: TRBD1
j_call: TRBJ1-4
cdr3_nt: TGCGCCAGCAGCTTGGCCGGAGGGGGCGGTGAAAAACTGTTTTTT
cdr3_aa: CASSLAGGGGEKLFF

clone_size: few
v_call: TRBV20-1
d_call: .
j_call: TRBJ1-1
cdr3_nt: TGCAGTGCCCCCCCCCAGCCGAAGAACACTGAAGCTTTCTTT
cdr3_aa: CSAPPQPKNTEAFF

clone_size: .
v_call: TRBV7-9
d_call: TRBD2
j_call: TRBJ2-3
cdr3_nt: TGTGCCAGCAGCTTCGGACTAGGTTCAGATACGCAGTATTTT
cdr3_aa: CASSFGLGSDTQYF

clone_size: .
v_call: TRBV15
d_call: .
j_call: TRBJ1-5
cdr3_nt: TGTGCCACCAGCAGAGGGGACGGGGAGATCAACCAGCCCCAGCATTTT
cdr3_aa: CATSRGDGEINQPQHF

clone_size: .
v_call: TRBV5-1
d_call: TRBD1
j_call: TRBJ1-5
cdr3_nt: TGCGCCAGCAGCCCCGGGGACAGATCTAGCAATCAGCCCCAGCATTTT
cdr3_aa: CASSPGDRSSNQPQHF

clone_size: .
v_call: TRBV7-3
d_call: TRBD2
j_call: TRBJ2-1
cdr3_nt: TGTGCCAGCAGCCCCACCACTTCTAGCGGGAGAGGTTACAATGAGCAGTTCTTC
cdr3_aa: CASSPTTSSGRGYNEQFF

clone_size: few
v_call: TRBV3-1
d_call: TRBD1
j_call: TRBJ2-7
cdr3_nt: TGTGCCAGCAGCCACTCAGACAGGGGGCGTTTCGAGCAGTACTTC
cdr3_aa: CASSHSDRGRFEQYF

clone_size: .
v_call: TRBV24-1
d_call: .
j_call: TRBJ2-5
cdr3_nt: TGTGCCACCAGTGACCCCGTGGAGCCCCAAGAGACCCAGTACTTC
cdr3_aa: CATSDPVEPQETQYF

clone_size: few
v_call: TRBV5-6
d_call: TRBD2
j_call: TRBJ2-1
cdr3_nt: TGTGCCAGCAGCTCGTGGGGACTAGCGGGTATGCGTGAGCAGTTCTTC
cdr3_aa: CASSSWGLAGMREQFF

clone_size: .
v_call: TRBV6-5
d_call: .
j_call: TRBJ1-1
cdr3_nt: TGTGCCAGCAGTAGGGGGGGGAACACTGAAGCTTTCTTT
cdr3_aa: CASSRGGNTEAFF

clone_size: few
v_call: TRBV15
d_call: .
j_call: TRBJ1-1
cdr3_nt: TGTGCCACCAGCAGAGATCCCCAGGTTACAGCTTTCTTT
cdr3_aa: CATSRDPQVTAFF

clone_size: .
v_call: TRBV19
d_call: .
j_call: TRBJ1-5
cdr3_nt: TGTGCCAGTACCACCCGACCGGGGGATCAGCCCCAGCATTTT
cdr3_aa: CASTTRPGDQPQHF

clone_size: .
v_call: TRBV5-1
d_call: TRBD2
j_call: TRBJ2-1
cdr3_nt: TGCGCCAGCAGCTTGGCCCCCAGCGGGAGCATAAATGGGCAGTTCTTC
cdr3_aa: CASSLAPSGSINGQFF

clone_size: many
v_call: TRBV4-3
d_call: .
j_call: TRBJ1-4
cdr3_nt: TGCGCCAGCAGCCCGGGGATAGCAACTAATGAAAAACTGTTTTTT
cdr3_aa: CASSPGIATNEKLFF

clone_size: few
v_call: TRBV20-1
d_call: .
j_call: TRBJ1-4
cdr3_nt: TGCAGTGCTAGACAAGACAGAACTAATGAAAAACTGTTTTTT
cdr3_aa: CSARQDRTNEKLFF

clone_size: .
v_call: TRBV5-1
d_call: TRBD2
j_call: TRBJ2-7
cdr3_nt: TGCGCCAGCAGCTTGGGGCCATTAGCGGGGAACTACGAGCAGTACTTC
cdr3_aa: CASSLGPLAGNYEQYF

clone_size: few
v_call: TRBV5-4
d_call: .
j_call: TRBJ2-7
cdr3_nt: TGTGCCAGCAGCTTAGGAGGGGGCAGCACCTACGAGCAGTACTTC
cdr3_aa: CASSLGGGSTYEQYF

clone_size: .
v_call: TRBV3-1
d_call: .
j_call: TRBJ2-7
cdr3_nt: TGTGCCAGCAGCCAAGGGACGGCGAAAGGCTACGAGCAGTACTTC
cdr3_aa: CASSQGTAKGYEQYF

clone_size: few
v_call: TRBV10-3
d_call: TRBD1
j_call: TRBJ1-1
cdr3_nt: TGTGCCATCAGAAATCTGGACAGGGCAAAATCTGAAGCTTTCTTT
cdr3_aa: CAIRNLDRAKSEAFF

clone_size: few
v_call: TRBV2
d_call: .
j_call: TRBJ2-7
cdr3_nt: TGTGCCAGCAGTCCACTTTACTACGAGCAGTACTTC
cdr3_aa: CASSPLYYEQYF

clone_size: few
v_call: TRBV20-1
d_call: .
j_call: TRBJ2-3
cdr3_nt: TGCAGTGCTACCCACACAGATACGCAGTATTTT
cdr3_aa: CSATHTDTQYF

clone_size: .
v_call: TRBV10-3
d_call: TRBD1
j_call: TRBJ2-1
cdr3_nt: TGTGCCATCGCTACGTCGACAGGGGGCGGCTACAATGAGCAGTTCTTC
cdr3_aa: CAIATSTGGGYNEQFF

clone_size: once
v_call: TRBV5-6
d_call: .
j_call: TRBJ2-5
cdr3_nt: TGTGCCAGCAGCTCCATTTTGGTCGGGACCCAGTACTTC
cdr3_aa: CASSSILVGTQYF

clone_size: .
v_call: TRBV29-1
d_call: .
j_call: TRBJ2-7
cdr3_nt: TGCAGCGTTGAGTGGGACACGGGATGGGAGCAGTACTTC
cdr3_aa: CSVEWDTGWEQYF

clone_size: few
v_call: TRBV2
d_call: TRBD1
j_call: TRBJ1-2
cdr3_nt: TGTGCCAGCAGTGAAGAAGGGGCTAGGGGGCACGGCTACACCTTC
cdr3_aa: CASSEEGARGHGYTF

clone_size: .
v_call: TRBV12-3/TRBV12-4
d_call: .
j_call: TRBJ2-7
cdr3_nt: TGTGCCAGCAGTTTAGCGGCGCAGCCCCACTACGAGCAGTACTTC
cdr3_aa: CASSLAAQPHYEQYF

clone_size: .
v_call: TRBV12-3/TRBV12-4
d_call: TRBD2
j_call: TRBJ2-7
cdr3_nt: TGTGCCAGCAGTTTATCTCGGGGGGACTACGAGCAGTACTTC
cdr3_aa: CASSLSRGDYEQYF

clone_size: few
v_call: TRBV6-5
d_call: TRBD2
j_call: TRBJ2-1
cdr3_nt: TGTGCCAGCAGTCGACTAGCCAGAAAACTTTCCTACAATGAGCAGTTCTTC
cdr3_aa: CASSRLARKLSYNEQFF